The 3 T cell receptor beta chains listed next were all sequenced from one sample in a study of PD-1 blockade in classical Hodgkin lymphoma. TCRdb's copy holds only in-frame clones and misses some; the assay was immunoSEQ multiplex PCR. The sample has about 30,000 clones; about 88% are singletons. Indicated time point: newly diagnosed, previously untreated cHL patient sample. Out of thawed PBMCs, magnetic negative selection purified CD4+ T cells. The sequenced sample was CD4+ T cells from blood. These receptors were taken from a human donor with classical Hodgkin lymphoma.

This chain links TRBV6-1 with TRBJ2-2, with D possibly TRBD1 on 6 matching bases. Trimming stripped 8 bases from V and 1 base from J, with 8 bases between. CDR3 size: 13 residues. Germline assignment: CDR1 MNHNS and CDR2 SASEGT. This CDR3 is CASSGQNTGELFF. CDR3 bases: TGTGCCAGCTCGGGACAGAACACCGGGGAGCTGTTTTTT.

The J gene is TRBJ1-2, the V gene TRBV9, with D uncertain. V lost 2 bases, J lost 0 bases, and 11 bases lay in between. CDR3 size: 15 residues. CDR1 and CDR2 from the germline V gene are SGDLS and YYNGEE. Written as DNA, the CDR3 is TGTGCCAGCAGCGTTGGGCAGAACCCTAACTATGGCTACACCTTC. It encodes CASSVGQNPNYGYTF. The whole variable domain, filled in from reference TRBV9 and TRBJ1-2, reads DSGVTQTPKHLITATGQRVTLRCSPRSGDLSVYWYQQSLDQGLQFLIQYYNGEERAKGNILERFSAQQFPDLHSELNLSSLELGDSALYFCASSVGQNPNYGYTFGSGTRLTVV.

The chain couples TRBV7-9 to TRBJ2-3; D may be TRBD1 (5 bases). Germline CDR1 and CDR2: SEHNR and FQNEAQ (reference sequence). Trimming pared 5 bases from V and 2 bases from J, leaving 14 bases between. This CDR3 comprises 15 residues. The CDR3 sequence is CASSPTGYATDTQYF. In DNA form, the CDR3 reads TGTGCCAGCAGCCCCACAGGTTATGCCACAGATACGCAGTATTTT.